These 13 T cell receptor beta chains were sequenced from one sample in a study of molecular identifiers for immune sequencing clone quantification. TCRdb called the PCR reads again in MiXCR, with one record for every CDR3 protein. The data contain about 35,000 distinct CDR3 sequences, less than 20% of them singletons. The sequenced sample was naive CD8+ T cells from blood, with Jurkat cell RNA spiked in. Subset here: FACS-sorted CD8+CD4-CCR7+CD45RA+ naive T cells. The receptors originated from a human donor in good health. Some libraries in this study had Jurkat cell RNA spiked in.

Ten or more counts support this clonotype. The chain carries TRBV6-2 or TRBV6-3 and TRBJ2-5; 7 bases line up with TRBD2. From germline, CDR1 is MNHEY and CDR2 SVGEGT. V trimming: 2 bases; J trimming: 6 bases; junction bases outside the gene matches: 12. CDR3 length equals 16 residues. In DNA, the CDR3 is TGTGCCAGCAGTTACGGAGCTAGCGGTTCCGGACAGACCCAGTACTTC. Protein sequence: CASSYGASGSGQTQYF.

By share, this clonotype counts as medium-sized. The chain has TRBV29-1 and TRBJ1-2; possibly TRBD1 for D (6 bases). V was shortened by 3 bases and J by 7 bases, with 12 bases between the two germline ends. The CDR3 runs 12 residues. CDR1 and CDR2 (germline): SQVTM, ANQGSEA. CDR3 region: CSVDDYRAGYTF. The CDR3 DNA reads as TGCAGCGTTGATGACTACAGGGCTGGCTACACCTTC.

This clonotype was found many times. The chain couples TRBV5-1 to TRBJ2-3; a weak D match, TRBD1 (6 bases). Germline assignment: CDR1 SGHRS and CDR2 YFSETQ. This CDR3 region has 13 residues. Deletions cut 4 bases from V and 2 bases from J, with 8 bases between. The DNA for the CDR3 is TGCGCCAGCAGCGGGGACAACACAGATACGCAGTATTTT. The encoded protein is CASSGDNTDTQYF. The full variable domain, completed using reference TRBV5-1 and TRBJ2-3, is KAGVTQTPRYLIKTRGQQVTLSCSPISGHRSVSWYQQTPGQGLQFLFEYFSETQRNKGNFPGRFSGRQFSNSRSEMNVSTLELGDSALYLCASSGDNTDTQYFGPGTRLTVL.

This clonotype appeared a few times. CDR3 amino acids: CASSFRQDNEQFF. CDR3 sequence (DNA): TGTGCCAGCAGTTTTCGACAAGACAATGAGCAGTTCTTC. The V call is TRBV12-3 or TRBV12-4, the J call TRBJ2-1, with D hard to call. Trimming removed 3 bases from V and 5 bases from J, with 8 bases in between. The CDR3 loop spans 13 amino acids.

This clonotype was recorded at least ten times. V usage is TRBV7-2 and J usage is TRBJ2-7, with TRBD1 as a possible D gene (6 bases). V was shortened by 3 bases and J by 5 bases, with 14 bases between the two germline ends. The germline gives CDR1 SGHTA, CDR2 FQGNSA. The length of the CDR3 is 14 residues. CDR3 coding DNA: TGTGCCAGCAGCTTCCGGGACAATGGTCACGAGCAGTACTTC. This sequence encodes CASSFRDNGHEQYF.

This clonotype was counted a few times. CDR3 in DNA: TGTGCCAGCAGTAACGGACTAGCGGGCCACGAGCAGTACTTC. Encoded protein: CASSNGLAGHEQYF. V and J are TRBV27 and TRBJ2-7, with 11 bases fitting TRBD2. CDR1 is MNHEY and CDR2 is SMNVEV in the germline V gene (reference sequence). Trimming removed 5 bases from V and 5 bases from J; junction bases left unmatched: 5. The CDR3 has 14 amino acids.

This clonotype was observed at least ten times. V and J are TRBV14 and TRBJ2-7; no clear D. V was shortened by 1 base and J by 7 bases, with 11 bases between the two germline ends. The germline CDR1 and CDR2 sequences are SGHDN and FVKESK. The CDR3 length is 13 residues. The CDR3 protein is CASSQAFFYEQYF. CDR3 bases: TGTGCCAGCAGCCAAGCCTTCTTTTATGAGCAGTACTTC.

This clonotype was observed many times. J is TRBJ2-5 and V is TRBV12-3 or TRBV12-4; possibly TRBD2 for D (6 bases). CDR3 length equals 11 residues. V was cut by 8 bases and J by 10 bases, with 14 bases left in between. The CDR3: CASGGAWDQYF. In DNA, the CDR3 is TGTGCCAGCGGCGGGGCGTGGGACCAGTACTTC.

At least ten counts were recorded for this clonotype. Compared with germline, one end of the junction differs, possibly owing to a read error. The chain uses TRBV28 and TRBJ2-7; D is undetermined. Germline CDR1 is MDHEN and CDR2 is SYDVKM. The CDR3 extends over 14 amino acids. As DNA, the CDR3 is TGTGCCACCAGTAATCCGGAGCTCTCCTACGAGCAGTACTTC. Translated: CATSNPELSYEQYF.

By share of the sample, this clonotype is medium-sized. Written as DNA, the CDR3 is TGCGCCAGCAGCCAGGCCCGACTAGCAACTTACAATGAGCAGTTCTTC. It translates to CASSQARLATYNEQFF. The V call is TRBV4-3, the J call TRBJ2-1; 7 nucleotides match TRBD2. CDR1 is LGHNA and CDR2 is YSLEER in the germline V gene. The CDR3 has 16 amino acids. V shed 3 bases and J 4 bases; nucleotides not matched to a gene: 9.

Turning to this clonotype: Here the CDR3 omits its conserved ending phenylalanine or tryptophan, so a read error is the likely source. The chain recombines TRBV6-5 with TRBJ1-1, with D unresolved. Trimming shortened V by 1 base and J by 1 base, and 7 bases separated the two germline ends. The V gene's germline CDR1 is MNHEY and CDR2 SVGAGI. CDR3 length: 14 residues. The CDR3: CASSYYGENTEAFS. The CDR3, as DNA: TGTGCCAGCAGTTACTATGGGGAGAACACTGAAGCTTTCTCT.

The chain couples TRBV12-3 or TRBV12-4 to TRBJ2-5; D gene ambiguous. The CDR3 covers 14 residues. The V and J ends lost 3 bases and 3 bases respectively, with 11 bases between them. DNA of the CDR3: TGTGCCAGCAGTTTTCTCGGTGCCAAAGAGACCCAGTACTTC. It codes for CASSFLGAKETQYF.

This clonotype occurred many times. The chain employs TRBV6-2 or TRBV6-3 and TRBJ2-2; 9 bases align to TRBD2. Germline V CDR1 and CDR2: MNHEY, SVGEGT. The V segment lost 2 bases and the J segment 9 bases; nucleotides outside the gene matches: 7. The length of the CDR3 is 15 residues. DNA of the CDR3: TGTGCCAGCAGTTACGGCGGGAGGGCCTTCTGGGAGCTGTTTTTT. Its protein product is CASSYGGRAFWELFF.